This T cell receptor (beta chain) was recorded in a study of blood T cells in healthy people across ages. Whole-study findings and limits: The donors' CMV status was not determined, possibly confounding changes in expanded clonotypes.

Every participating donor contributed about 10 milliliters of peripheral blood through a draw. Each sample used at least 6.5 million PBMCs. A second PCR of 7 to 11 cycles used a sample-barcoded 5' primer and a J-beta primer mix. The template-switch adaptor was a 5' adaptor with 12 random nucleotides. It tagged each cDNA molecule. One entry per CDR3 protein results from TCRdb running MiXCR on the 5' RACE reads. The top ten hold 20% to 25% of the sample, which has about 730,000 distinct CDR3 sequences, around 40% seen once. This clonotype turned up a few times. Its target is not known. This CDR3 has 15 residues. Trimming cost V 7 bases and J 2 bases; bases outside gene matches: 10. Per germline, CDR1 DFQATT and CDR2 SNEGSKA (reference sequence).

The rearrangement links TRBV20-1 to TRBJ2-7; 11 bases match TRBD2. The receptor's source is an older woman in good health. The specimen sequenced was blood. The CDR3 reads CSVALSGRAPYEQYF. For the CDR3, the DNA is TGCAGTGTTGCTCTTAGCGGGAGGGCTCCCTACGAGCAGTACTTC.